This passage covers 14 T cell receptor beta chains from one sample sequenced in a study of T cell changes during pregnancy in multiple sclerosis. TCRdb keeps only in-frame clones here, not all; method: immunoSEQ multiplex PCR. The sample consists of more than 25,000 clones, nearly 90% of them appearing once. Sequenced material: CD8+ T cells from peripheral blood mononuclear cells, taken in the third trimester of pregnancy. Source of these receptors: a female donor with multiple sclerosis, enrolled in a pregnancy study.

In nucleotides, the CDR3 is TGTGCCAGCAGCGGGGACAGAGCGGGAAACACCATATATTTT. Translation: CASSGDRAGNTIYF. This chain connects TRBV7-8 to TRBJ1-3; TRBD1 matches at 7 bases. J lost 4 bases, V lost 5 bases, and 5 bases had no gene match. The germline V gene encodes CDR1 SGHVS and CDR2 FQNEAQ. CDR3 size: 14 residues.

The chain couples TRBV7-8 to TRBJ2-7; possible D gene TRBD2, 5 bases. Trimming left V 1 base short and J 0 bases short, with 13 bases between. Germline assignment: CDR1 SGHVS and CDR2 FQNEAQ. The CDR3 is 16 amino acids. CDR3 in DNA: TGTGCCAGCAGCTTAGGAGGCGGGTCTCGCTCCTACGAGCAGTACTTC. Protein sequence: CASSLGGGSRSYEQYF.

This rearrangement joins TRBV28 to TRBJ1-1; D is possibly TRBD1 (5 bases). This CDR3 has 19 residues. CDR1 is MDHEN, CDR2 SYDVKM, per germline. V was trimmed by 4 bases and J by 4 bases, leaving 28 bases between them. This chain's CDR3 is CASSSSPVYGLKRGTEAFF. The CDR3 DNA reads as TGTGCCAGCAGTTCCTCCCCGGTGTATGGCCTAAAAAGGGGCACTGAAGCTTTCTTT.

V is TRBV27 and J is TRBJ2-5; 11 bases are a match to TRBD2. This CDR3 comprises 14 residues. The V and J ends lost 5 bases and 4 bases, in that order; junction bases with no gene match: 3. The germline V gene has CDR1 MNHEY and CDR2 SMNVEV (reference sequence). In DNA form, the CDR3 reads TGTGCCAGCAGTACACTAGCGGGGGCAGAGACCCAGTACTTC. Its translation: CASSTLAGAETQYF.

The rearrangement joins TRBV7-9 to TRBJ2-7; 8 bases map to TRBD1. V trimming: 5 bases; J trimming: 2 bases; junction bases outside the gene matches: 8. Germline V gene data show CDR1 as SEHNR and CDR2 as FQNEAQ (reference sequence). The CDR3 runs 15 residues. The CDR3 DNA reads TGTGCCAGCAGCCCTCGGACAGGGAATACCTACGAGCAGTACTTC. Its translation is CASSPRTGNTYEQYF.

There are a few counts of this clone. Here the CDR3 DNA reads TGTGCCAGCAGCGTAGATAGGAGCGGCCCGAACACCGGGGAGCTGTTTTTT. Translated: CASSVDRSGPNTGELFF. The V call is TRBV9, the J call TRBJ2-2; maybe TRBD2 (5 bases). Deletions cut 0 bases from V and 0 bases from J, with 12 bases between. The CDR3 covers 17 residues. Looked up from germline, CDR1 is SGDLS and CDR2 is YYNGEE.

The chain joins TRBV21-1 to TRBJ1-1; the D call of TRBD1 is as the table states it, not checked on the DNA. TRBV21-1 is reported as a pseudogene. The CDR3 totals 15 residues. Written as DNA, the CDR3 is TGTGCCAGCAGCAAAGCAGGGGTCAGGGACACTGAAGCTTTCTTT. It translates to CASSKAGVRDTEAFF.

The chain carries TRBV28 and TRBJ2-5, with D perhaps TRBD2 (5 bases). Trimming removed 4 bases at V and 7 bases at J, with 22 bases between. In germline, CDR1 is MDHEN, CDR2 SYDVKM. The CDR3 extends over 16 amino acids. CDR3 nucleotide sequence: TGTGCCAGCAGTTCCCGGACTCTAGAAGGGAGCGGGACCCAGTACTTC. Amino acids: CASSSRTLEGSGTQYF.

This chain joins TRBV9 and TRBJ1-6; 9 bases agree with TRBD1. The germline gives CDR1 SGDLS, CDR2 YYNGEE. The CDR3 has 15 residues. Trimming took 4 bases from V and 10 from J; bases not matched to a gene: 9. CDR3 DNA sequence: TGTGCCAGCAGCTCCTCGACAGACAGGGGGTCACCCCTCCACTTT. This sequence encodes CASSSSTDRGSPLHF. The full variable domain, in which reference TRBV9 and TRBJ1-6 provide the parts outside the CDR3, is DSGVTQTPKHLITATGQRVTLRCSPRSGDLSVYWYQQSLDQGLQFLIQYYNGEERAKGNILERFSAQQFPDLHSELNLSSLELGDSALYFCASSSSTDRGSPLHFGNGTRLTVT.

This clone was seen once. The gene calls are TRBV6-5 and TRBJ2-5, with TRBD1 matching 9 bases. CDR1 and CDR2 (germline): MNHEY, SVGAGI. The CDR3 has 15 residues. V gave up 2 bases and J gave up 5 bases; unmatched junction bases: 6. As DNA, the CDR3 is TGTGCCAGCAGTTACAGTGGGGGACAGGGCGAGACCCAGTACTTC. Its translation is CASSYSGGQGETQYF.

The V and J genes are TRBV4-1 and TRBJ2-1; D gene unclear. The CDR3 has 13 residues. In germline, CDR1 is MGHRA, CDR2 YSYEKL. The ends were cut back, 1 base at V and 8 bases at J, with 9 bases in the middle. Here the CDR3 DNA reads TGCGCCAGCAGCCAAGTGCGGTGGGATGAGCAGTTCTTC. It translates to CASSQVRWDEQFF.

The V and J genes are TRBV9 and TRBJ1-2; D is ambiguous. The CDR3 contains 11 residues. The germline CDR1 and CDR2 sequences are SGDLS and YYNGEE. V gave up 4 bases and J gave up 6 bases, with 7 bases separating them. The CDR3 loop reads CASSTSNGYTF. For the CDR3, the DNA is TGTGCCAGCAGCACGAGTAATGGCTACACCTTC.

The gene calls are TRBV10-3 and TRBJ2-7, with D tentatively TRBD1 (5 bases). The germline CDR1 and CDR2 sequences are ENHRY and SYGVKD. The CDR3 runs 11 residues. V dropped 4 bases and J dropped 9 bases, with 10 bases sitting between them. As DNA, the CDR3 is TGTGCCATCAGTGTAGGACACTCGCAGTACTTC. Amino acid sequence: CAISVGHSQYF.

Remarks on this clone: The sample carries other DNA sequences with the same CDR3. The chain has TRBV9 and TRBJ2-7; TRBD1 is a possible D gene (6 bases). The germline gives CDR1 SGDLS, CDR2 YYNGEE. V was clipped by 2 bases and J by 0 bases, with 12 bases between them. CDR3 length equals 15 residues. The chain's CDR3 is CASSVAGTSSYEQYF. CDR3 nucleotides: TGTGCCAGCAGCGTTGCCGGGACATCCTCCTACGAGCAGTACTTC. The whole variable domain, remainder taken from reference TRBV9 and TRBJ2-7, is DSGVTQTPKHLITATGQRVTLRCSPRSGDLSVYWYQQSLDQGLQFLIQYYNGEERAKGNILERFSAQQFPDLHSELNLSSLELGDSALYFCASSVAGTSSYEQYFGPGTRLTVT.